Below, 8 T cell receptor beta chains from the same sample are listed, as sequenced in a study of CXCR3-negative and CXCR3-positive naive CD8 T cells. Study-level results: More hydrophobic TRB CDR3s were found in CXCR3-positive naive cells than in CXCR3-negative naive cells.

Their specific antigens are unknown. The study made its TRB cDNA libraries by 5' RACE, adding UMI labels. TCRdb reprocessed the 5' RACE reads, keeping one entry per CDR3 protein, no DNA. In total, the table holds under 150,000 distinct CDR3 sequences. The sample consisted of naive CXCR3+ CD8+ T cells from blood. Subset in this sample: CD45RO-CCR7+CD27+CD95- naive CD8+ T cells expressing CXCR3 (TNR3+). All receptors come from a human donor in good health. Some clones in this sample may be carry-over from other donors' samples.

J is TRBJ2-2 and V is TRBV19. Germline CDR1 LNHDA, CDR2 SQIVND (reference sequence). The length of the CDR3 is 13 residues. The CDR3 protein is CASSIASTGELFF.

This chain joins TRBV7-2 and TRBJ2-7; TCRdb gives TRBD2 as the D gene, but with no DNA this cannot be confirmed. Germline assignment: CDR1 SGHTA and CDR2 FQGNSA. CDR3 length equals 15 residues. This CDR3 is CASSFAGGAPYEQYF.

This chain joins TRBV6-2 or TRBV6-3 and TRBJ1-5; as DNA is missing, the TRBD1 call by TCRdb cannot be tested. This CDR3 comprises 20 residues. Looked up from germline, CDR1 is MNHEY and CDR2 is SVGEGT. The CDR3 is CASSYVRAGTIRSGNQPQHF.

This chain connects TRBV6-2 or TRBV6-3 to TRBJ1-1; TCRdb designates TRBD1, a call that cannot be tested without DNA. The CDR3 extends over 14 amino acids. Germline CDR1 is MNHEY and CDR2 is SVGEGT. The chain's CDR3 is CASNPTPTGTEAFF.

The chain couples TRBV6-4 to TRBJ2-1; TCRdb lists TRBD1, though no DNA is available to test this call. Germline assignment: CDR1 MRHNA and CDR2 SNTAGT. This CDR3 is built from 15 residues. CDR3: CASIPAGGREVEQFF.

The V and J genes are TRBV29-1 and TRBJ2-3; without DNA, the TCRdb call of TRBD1 cannot be checked. The CDR3 totals 15 residues. Per the germline V gene, CDR1 is SQVTM and CDR2 is ANQGSEA. CDR3 in amino acids: CSVVGRQFNTDTQYF.

The gene calls are TRBV7-9 and TRBJ2-7; TCRdb's D call of TRBD1 is untestable without DNA. CDR1 is SEHNR, CDR2 FQNEAQ, per germline (reference sequence). This CDR3 has 13 residues. CDR3 amino acids: CASSFDRPYEQYF.

The chain has TRBV20-1 and TRBJ2-3. The CDR3 runs to 15 residues. Per the germline V gene, CDR1 is DFQATT and CDR2 is SNEGSKA (reference sequence). CDR3 sequence: CSARDSSSGTDTQYF.